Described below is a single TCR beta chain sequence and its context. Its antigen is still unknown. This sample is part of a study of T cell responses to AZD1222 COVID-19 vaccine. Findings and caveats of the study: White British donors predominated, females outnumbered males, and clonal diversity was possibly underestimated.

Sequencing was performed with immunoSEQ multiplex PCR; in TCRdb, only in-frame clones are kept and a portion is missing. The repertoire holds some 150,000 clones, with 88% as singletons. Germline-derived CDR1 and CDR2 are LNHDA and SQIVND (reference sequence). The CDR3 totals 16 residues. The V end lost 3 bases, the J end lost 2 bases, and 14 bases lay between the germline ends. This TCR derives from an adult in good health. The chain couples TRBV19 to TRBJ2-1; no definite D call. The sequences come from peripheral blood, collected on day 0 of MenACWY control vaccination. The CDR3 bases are TGTGCCAGTAGTATGAAGGGCAGACAACCCTACAATGAGCAGTTCTTC. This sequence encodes CASSMKGRQPYNEQFF.